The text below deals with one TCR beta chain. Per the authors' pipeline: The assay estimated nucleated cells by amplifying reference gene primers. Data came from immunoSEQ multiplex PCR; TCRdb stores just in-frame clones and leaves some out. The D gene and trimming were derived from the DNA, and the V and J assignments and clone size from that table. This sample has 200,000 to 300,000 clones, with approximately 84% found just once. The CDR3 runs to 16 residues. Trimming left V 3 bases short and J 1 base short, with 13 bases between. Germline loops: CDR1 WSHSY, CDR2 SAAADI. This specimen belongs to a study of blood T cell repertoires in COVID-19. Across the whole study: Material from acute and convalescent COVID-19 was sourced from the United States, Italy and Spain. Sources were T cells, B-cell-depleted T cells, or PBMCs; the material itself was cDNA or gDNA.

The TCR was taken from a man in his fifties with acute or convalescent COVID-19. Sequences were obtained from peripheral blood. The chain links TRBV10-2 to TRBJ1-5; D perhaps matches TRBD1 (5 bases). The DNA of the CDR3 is TGCGCCAGCAGTGACCCTCGGGGGGTGAGCAATCAGCCCCAGCATTTT. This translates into CASSDPRGVSNQPQHF.